These 7 T cell receptor beta chains originate from one sample sequenced in a study of response to subunit inactivated influenza vaccine. TCRdb passed the RT-PCR reads through MiXCR, listing each CDR3 protein once. The sample has about 240,000 distinct CDR3 sequences; less than 15% are singletons. Source: non-naive T cells sorted from PBMCs, taken less than 15 days before vaccination. The receptors stem from a man in his fifties or sixties who received an inactivated influenza vaccine.

This clonotype appeared a few times. CDR3 loop: CASSLAEGQGTDTQYF. As DNA, the CDR3 is TGTGCCAGCAGCTTAGCGGAGGGACAGGGCACAGATACGCAGTATTTT. The rearrangement links TRBV7-8 to TRBJ2-3, with 8 bases matching TRBD1. Germline CDR1 and CDR2: SGHVS and FQNEAQ. Germline trimming cut 0 bases from V and 1 base from J; bases unmatched to any gene: 3. This CDR3 is built from 16 residues.

Concerning this clonotype itself: Its ends do not fully match the called genes, so a read error is possible. The chain joins TRBV25-1 to TRBJ2-7; TRBD1 matches 7 bases. The V gene's germline CDR1 is MGHDK and CDR2 SYGVNS. CDR3 length: 14 amino acids. CDR3 residues: CASIAGTENYEQSF. For the CDR3, the DNA is TGTGCCAGCATCGCCGGGACAGAAAACTACGAGCAGTCCTTC.

Only a few counts were recorded for this clonotype. The rearrangement links TRBV27 to TRBJ1-4; 8 bases fit TRBD1. This CDR3 has 15 residues. The J segment lost 10 bases and the V segment lost 4 bases, leaving 11 bases of the junction unmatched. Germline CDR1 is MNHEY and CDR2 is SMNVEV (reference sequence). The CDR3 DNA sequence: TGTGCCAGCAGTTCGGGGACAGGTAGGGGTGGAAAACTGTTTTTT. This translates into CASSSGTGRGGKLFF.

The table lists this clonotype with many counts. The chain employs TRBV5-1 and TRBJ2-7, with D possibly being TRBD2 (5 bases). The CDR3 has 14 residues. CDR1 and CDR2 (germline): SGHRS, YFSETQ. Trimming left V 3 bases short and J 2 bases short, with 12 bases between. CDR3 residues: CASSSRGQTYEQYF. The DNA for the CDR3 is TGCGCCAGCAGCTCCCGAGGGCAAACCTACGAGCAGTACTTC.

This chain connects TRBV6-5 to TRBJ1-5; unclear D gene. Looked up from germline, CDR1 is MNHEY and CDR2 is SVGAGI. V lost 6 bases to trimming and J lost 6 bases, with 9 bases between them. The CDR3 covers 12 residues. CDR3 in amino acids: CASRPISQPQHF. The CDR3 DNA sequence: TGTGCCAGCAGGCCAATTAGTCAGCCCCAGCATTTT.

This clonotype was counted a few times. The DNA for the CDR3 is TGCGCCAGCAGCCAAGTAGTTGCAAGCAACAACAATGAGCAGTTCTTC. It yields the protein CASSQVVASNNNEQFF. The gene calls are TRBV4-1 and TRBJ2-1; D not resolved. This CDR3 contains 16 residues. Germline CDR1 MGHRA, CDR2 YSYEKL. The V end lost 1 base, the J end lost 5 bases, and 15 bases lay between the germline ends.

This clonotype qualifies as medium-sized. The gene calls are TRBV10-3 and TRBJ2-5; TRBD1 agrees at 7 bases. Germline values: CDR1 ENHRY, CDR2 SYGVKD. The trim removed 3 bases at V and 5 bases at J, leaving 12 bases unmatched. The CDR3 extends over 16 amino acids. The CDR3: CAISDTQTGKWETQYF. The CDR3 coding sequence is TGTGCCATCAGTGATACCCAGACAGGGAAGTGGGAGACCCAGTACTTC.